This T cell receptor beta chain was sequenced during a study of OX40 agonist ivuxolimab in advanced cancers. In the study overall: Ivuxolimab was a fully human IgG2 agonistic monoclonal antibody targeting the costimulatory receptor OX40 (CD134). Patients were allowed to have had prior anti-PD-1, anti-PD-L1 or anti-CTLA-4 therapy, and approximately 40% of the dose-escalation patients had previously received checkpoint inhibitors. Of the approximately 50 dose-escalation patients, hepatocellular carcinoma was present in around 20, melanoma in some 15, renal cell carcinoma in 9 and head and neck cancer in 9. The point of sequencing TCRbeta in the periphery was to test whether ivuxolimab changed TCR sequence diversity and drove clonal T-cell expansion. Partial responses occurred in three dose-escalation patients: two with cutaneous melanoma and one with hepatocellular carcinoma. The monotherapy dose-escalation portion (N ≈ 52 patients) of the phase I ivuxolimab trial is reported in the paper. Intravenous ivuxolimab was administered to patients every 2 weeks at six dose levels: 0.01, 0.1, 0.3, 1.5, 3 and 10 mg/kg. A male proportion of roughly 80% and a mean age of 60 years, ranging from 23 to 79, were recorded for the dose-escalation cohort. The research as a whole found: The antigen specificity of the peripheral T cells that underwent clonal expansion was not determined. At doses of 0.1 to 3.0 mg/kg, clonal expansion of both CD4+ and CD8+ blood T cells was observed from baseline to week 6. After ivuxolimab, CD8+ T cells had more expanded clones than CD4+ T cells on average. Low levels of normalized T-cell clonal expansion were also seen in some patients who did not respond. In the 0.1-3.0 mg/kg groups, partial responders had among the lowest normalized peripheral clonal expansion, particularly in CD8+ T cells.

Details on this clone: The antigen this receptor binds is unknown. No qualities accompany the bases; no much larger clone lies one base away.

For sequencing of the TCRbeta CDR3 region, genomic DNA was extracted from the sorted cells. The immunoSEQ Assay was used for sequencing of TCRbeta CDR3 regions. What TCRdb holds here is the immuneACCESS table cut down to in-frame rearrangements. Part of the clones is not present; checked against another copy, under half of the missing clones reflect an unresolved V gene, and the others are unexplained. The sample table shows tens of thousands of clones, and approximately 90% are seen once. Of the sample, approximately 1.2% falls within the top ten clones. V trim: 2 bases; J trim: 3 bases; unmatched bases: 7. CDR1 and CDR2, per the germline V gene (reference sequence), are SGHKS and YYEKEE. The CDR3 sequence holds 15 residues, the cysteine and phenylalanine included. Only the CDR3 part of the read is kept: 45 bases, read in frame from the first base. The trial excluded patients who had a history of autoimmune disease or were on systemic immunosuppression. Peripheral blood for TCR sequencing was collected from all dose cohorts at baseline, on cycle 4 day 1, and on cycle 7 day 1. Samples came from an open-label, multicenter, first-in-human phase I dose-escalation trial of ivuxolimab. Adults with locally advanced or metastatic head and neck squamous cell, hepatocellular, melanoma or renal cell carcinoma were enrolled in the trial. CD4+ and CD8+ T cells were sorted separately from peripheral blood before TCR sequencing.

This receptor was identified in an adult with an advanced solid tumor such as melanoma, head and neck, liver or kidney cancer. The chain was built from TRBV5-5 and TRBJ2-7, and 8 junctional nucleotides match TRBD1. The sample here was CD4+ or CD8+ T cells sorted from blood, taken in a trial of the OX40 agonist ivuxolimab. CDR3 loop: CASSLIRGLSYEQYF. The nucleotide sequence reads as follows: TGTGCCAGCAGCTTAATCAGGGGGCTTAGCTACGAGCAGTACTTC.